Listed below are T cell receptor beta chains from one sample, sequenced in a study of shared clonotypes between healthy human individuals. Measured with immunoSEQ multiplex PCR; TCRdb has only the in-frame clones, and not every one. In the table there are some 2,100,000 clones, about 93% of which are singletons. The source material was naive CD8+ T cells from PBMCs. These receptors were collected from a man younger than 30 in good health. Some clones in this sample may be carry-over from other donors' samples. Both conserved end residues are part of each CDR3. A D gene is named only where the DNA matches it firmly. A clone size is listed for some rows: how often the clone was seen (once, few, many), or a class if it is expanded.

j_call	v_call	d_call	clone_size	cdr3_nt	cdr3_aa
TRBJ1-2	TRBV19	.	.	TGTGCCAGTAGTAATTTTCCGTCAGATAACTATGGCTACACCTTC	CASSNFPSDNYGYTF
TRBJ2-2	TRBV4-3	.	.	TGCGCCAGCAGCCAAGATGGGGTGGACTTCCTGAACACCGGGGAGCTGTTTTTT	CASSQDGVDFLNTGELFF
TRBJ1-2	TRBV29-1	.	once	TGCAGCGTTGAACAGGACGCTTTCCCGTATGGCTACACCTTC	CSVEQDAFPYGYTF
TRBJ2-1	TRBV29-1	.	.	TGCAGCGCAGTGGGGAGCTACAATGAGCAGTTCTTC	CSAVGSYNEQFF
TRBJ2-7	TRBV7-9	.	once	TGTGCCAGCAGCCGGGAATACGAGCAGTACTTC	CASSREYEQYF
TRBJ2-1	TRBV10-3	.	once	TGTGCCATCAGTGAACCTTTAGAAAGGGGTAATGAGCAGTTCTTC	CAISEPLERGNEQFF
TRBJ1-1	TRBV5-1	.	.	TGCGCCAGCAGCTTGGACAGGGTTTTCACTGAAGCTTTCTTT	CASSLDRVFTEAFF
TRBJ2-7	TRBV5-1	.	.	TGCGCCAGCAGCTTTAAAGCGGGTACCTACGAGCAGTACTTC	CASSFKAGTYEQYF
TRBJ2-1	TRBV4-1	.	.	TGCGCCAGCAGCCCCCTGGGGGGAGTGTCGAATGAGCAGTTCTTC	CASSPLGGVSNEQFF
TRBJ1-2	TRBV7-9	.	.	TGTGCCAGCAGCTTAATTGGGCGGGGGCAACCCTACACCTTC	CASSLIGRGQPYTF
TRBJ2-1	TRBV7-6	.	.	TGTGCCAGCAGCTCCACCCCCCAGCGTCATGAGCAGTTCTTC	CASSSTPQRHEQFF
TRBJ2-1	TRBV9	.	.	TGTGCCAGCAGCGTGCGCGGAGGAAACAATGAGCAGTTCTTC	CASSVRGGNNEQFF
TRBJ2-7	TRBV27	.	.	TGTGCCAGCAGTTCCCGGTCGAGAGTCTACGAGCAGTACTTC	CASSSRSRVYEQYF